This is a list of T cell receptor beta chains from one sample in a study of cytomegalovirus exposure and HLA in healthy donors. Data came from immunoSEQ multiplex PCR; TCRdb stores just in-frame clones and leaves some out. The table lists under 150,000 clones, approximately 80% of them singletons. Input material: PBMCs. These receptors came from a woman aged 55-69 years in good health and CMV-seronegative. Each CDR3 is given without its conserved first and last residue. Expanded clones are given a class, and other clones once, few, many or no size at all.

V gene	CDR3 length	clone size	J gene	CDR3 protein
TRBV10-1	10	-	TRBJ1-1	ASSKGDTEAF
TRBV28	12	-	TRBJ1-1	ASRQDSMNTEAF
TRBV30	10	-	TRBJ2-7	AWSLQGGEQY
TRBV11-1	14	-	TRBJ1-1	ASSSRKNRGYTEAF
TRBV5-1	13	-	TRBJ2-3	ASSFGGSSTDTQY
TRBV28	10	-	TRBJ1-4	ASSWASGKLF
TRBV27	14	-	TRBJ1-1	AILRTGGAGHTEAF
TRBV19	13	-	TRBJ2-7	ASSRLAGGPGEQY
TRBV9	12	once	TRBJ2-3	ASSVDVRTDTQY
TRBV21-1	16	-	TRBJ2-7	ASSKDGTSGSHPYEQY
TRBV7-3	11	-	TRBJ1-1	ASSVDSSRFAF
TRBV5-1	12	-	TRBJ2-1	ASSRADSYNEQF
TRBV11-2	10	-	TRBJ2-7	ASSLGPAEQY
TRBV9	14	-	TRBJ1-5	ASSSWTGLINQPQH
TRBV5-4	13	-	TRBJ1-3	ASSGRGTGRNTIY
TRBV30	14	-	TRBJ1-1	AFKPGTGGRGTEAF
TRBV27	13	-	TRBJ2-1	ASSHSGLGGNEQF
TRBV28	15	-	TRBJ1-6	ASSLPFGHVDNSPLH
TRBV9	12	-	TRBJ2-7	ASSVVPGTYEQY
TRBV5-1	14	once	TRBJ1-5	ASSPGGHYSNQPQH
TRBV25-1	10	-	TRBJ1-1	ASRRGPTEAF
TRBV7-9	15	-	TRBJ1-3	ASSLAVLGTDANTIY
TRBV28	12	-	TRBJ1-6	ASSGGALASPLH
TRBV5-6	12	-	TRBJ1-2	ASSGYGRLNGYT
TRBV7-3	13	-	TRBJ2-5	ASSLTRDSQETQY
TRBV7-9	17	-	TRBJ2-1	ASSLGISQGRGAHNEQF
TRBV30	16	-	TRBJ1-4	AWSVTWGRLTTNEKLF
TRBV5-6	12	-	TRBJ1-2	ASSFQGIDYGYT
TRBV28	12	-	TRBJ1-2	AAASGVTNYGYT
TRBV10-3	12	-	TRBJ1-1	AISDRGRGTEAF
TRBV20-1	9	-	TRBJ1-3	SAREGNTIY
TRBV5-1	15	once	TRBJ2-2	ASSLAGGGTNTGELF
TRBV5-1	14	-	TRBJ1-2	ASSLTGVAFNYGYT
TRBV6-1	13	-	TRBJ2-1	ASSDGGLSYNEQF
TRBV18	15	-	TRBJ2-3	ASSPLVRQGFTDTQY
TRBV9	12	-	TRBJ2-1	ASSGPTGLDEQF
TRBV15	14	once	TRBJ1-5	ATSRGGTDRSQPQH
TRBV2	12	-	TRBJ1-5	ASSEGTGGQPQH
TRBV6-5	13	-	TRBJ2-7	ASSYSGTGEYEQY
TRBV6-5	9	-	TRBJ1-1	ASNDRFEAF
TRBV19	11	-	TRBJ1-2	ASSNPQRYGYT
TRBV27	14	-	TRBJ2-7	ASSRKGTSSSYEQY
TRBV5-1	12	-	TRBJ2-2	ASSPRENTGELF
TRBV27	12	once	-	AVSHRDTTYEQY
TRBV10-1	13	-	TRBJ1-4	ARKGTPTTNEKLF
TRBV5-1	12	-	TRBJ2-6	ASSSGSGANVLT
TRBV6-6	12	few	TRBJ1-5	ASSYSPGNQPQH
TRBV27	15	-	TRBJ2-1	ASSFRPISGTYNEQF
TRBV7-3	14	-	TRBJ2-2	ASSLQGVANTGELF
TRBV19	14	-	TRBJ2-3	ASSIAGRGYTDTQY
TRBV28	12	few	TRBJ1-6	ASNEGLYNSPLH
TRBV28	12	-	TRBJ1-4	ATQPGTGEEKLF
TRBV19	13	-	TRBJ2-5	ASSTGTGRGETQY
TRBV7-2	13	-	TRBJ1-2	ASSPYATGIGGYT
TRBV5-1	12	-	TRBJ2-7	ASTVDRGSYEQY
TRBV7-9	12	-	TRBJ2-5	ASSLAGITETQY